This T cell receptor beta chain was profiled in a study of neurological immune-mediated disorders. TCRdb passed the 5' RACE reads through MiXCR, listing each CDR3 protein once. The table lists about 18,000 distinct CDR3 sequences, 3% to 3.5% of them singletons. There were some 900,000 CD4+ or CD8+ T cells used in the sorted libraries. This clonotype was counted many times. Sequencing was done on a sample of CD8+ T cells from blood. The sequence was collected from a woman in her 40s in good health.

The CDR3 sequence is CSARDETGPPEQYF. The CDR3 DNA is TGCAGTGCTAGAGACGAGACTGGACCCCCCGAGCAGTACTTC. This chain connects TRBV20-1 to TRBJ2-7; D unresolved. CDR1 DFQATT and CDR2 SNEGSKA come from the germline V gene (reference sequence). V dropped 0 bases and J dropped 6 bases, with 15 bases sitting between them. CDR3 length: 14 amino acids.